Detailed here is one T cell receptor (beta chain). Antigen: not known. Clinical symptoms, serum thyroxine and TRAb, thyroid ultrasound and orbital computed tomography together formed the diagnostic basis. Amplification of TCR beta CDR3 regions was performed using RNA transcripts as template. With the HTBI primer set, the TCR CDR3 went through a first round of RT-PCR. Each CDR3 protein is one row after TCRdb ran MiXCR on the multiplex PCR reads. The sample consists of 800,000 or so distinct CDR3 sequences, 35% to 45% of them appearing once. Trimming took 1 base from V and 5 from J; bases not matched to a gene: 13. The germline gives CDR1 MGHRA, CDR2 YSYEKL. The CDR3 loop spans 17 amino acids. This sample was taken from a study of T cells in Graves' hyperthyroidism and ophthalmopathy. Findings and caveats of the study: Blood shared most expanded thyroid clonotypes above 0.001.

The TCR was taken from a man in his late teens or twenties with Graves' hyperthyroidism. Sequenced: blood. The rearrangement links TRBV4-1 to TRBJ2-5; 7 bases are a match to TRBD1. The CDR3 spells CASSQVTTGSSRETQYF. CDR3 bases: TGCGCCAGCAGCCAAGTTACGACAGGGTCAAGTAGGGAGACCCAGTACTTC.